This T cell receptor (beta chain) was retrieved from a study of early T cells in non-severe SARS-CoV-2 infection. The CDR3 loop spans 13 amino acids. CDR1 is SEHNR, CDR2 FQNEAQ, per germline (reference sequence). Trimming left V 1 base short and J 6 bases short, with 7 bases between. Using its own MiXCR run on the 5' RACE reads, TCRdb lists one record per CDR3 protein. The sample consists of roughly 40,000 distinct CDR3 sequences, 4% of them appearing once. The J gene is TRBJ2-1, the V gene TRBV7-9; no clear D. The sample taken for sequencing was whole blood. This TCR derives from an adult who was a healthcare worker with PCR-confirmed SARS-CoV-2 infection or an uninfected control (not recorded which). CDR3 nucleotide sequence: TGTGCCAGCAGCTTAGGAGAACGCAATGAGCAGTTCTTC. It specifies CASSLGERNEQFF.